This TCR beta chain originates from a study of blood T cell repertoires in COVID-19. Germline loops: CDR1 SGHAT, CDR2 FQNNGV. V was shortened by 2 bases and J by 7 bases, with 7 bases between the two germline ends. The CDR3 consists of 12 residues. Repertoires were generated with immunoSEQ multiplex PCR, while TCRdb's copy carries only in-frame clones and drops some. Found here are fewer than 250,000 clones, 83% of them singletons; the top ten hold 5.5%. As to this clone: Other nucleotide sequences from this sample produce the same CDR3.

This clonotype was obtained from a human donor in a cohort sampled during active COVID-19. Input material: peripheral blood. The chain recombines TRBV11-2 with TRBJ2-3, with D tentatively TRBD1 (5 bases). CDR3 bases: TGTGCCAGCAGCTTAACGGACAATACGCAGTATTTT. This codes for CASSLTDNTQYF. Looking up the rest from reference TRBV11-2 and TRBJ2-3 gives the full variable domain: EAGVAQSPRYKIIEKRQSVAFWCNPISGHATLYWYQQILGQGPKLLIQFQNNGVVDDSQLPKDRFSAERLKGVDSTLKIQPAKLEDSAVYLCASSLTDNTQYFGPGTRLTVL.